One TCR beta chain is described in this entry. Profiled with immunoSEQ multiplex PCR; TCRdb holds only in-frame clones, not every one. The profile shows about 140,000 clones, just over 90% of them singletons. The sample is drawn from a study of T cell responses to AZD1222 COVID-19 vaccine. This CDR3 spans 17 amino acids. Looked up from germline, CDR1 is KGHDR and CDR2 is SFDVKD. Deletions cut 3 bases from V and 0 bases from J, with 15 bases between. The source material was peripheral blood, sampled on day 0 of AZD1222 vaccination. The source is an adult in good health. This chain joins TRBV24-1 and TRBJ2-3, with D uncertain. CDR3 in DNA: TGTGCCACCAGTGATATGGGCCGCCACTCTAGCACAGATACGCAGTATTTT. Its protein is CATSDMGRHSSTDTQYF.